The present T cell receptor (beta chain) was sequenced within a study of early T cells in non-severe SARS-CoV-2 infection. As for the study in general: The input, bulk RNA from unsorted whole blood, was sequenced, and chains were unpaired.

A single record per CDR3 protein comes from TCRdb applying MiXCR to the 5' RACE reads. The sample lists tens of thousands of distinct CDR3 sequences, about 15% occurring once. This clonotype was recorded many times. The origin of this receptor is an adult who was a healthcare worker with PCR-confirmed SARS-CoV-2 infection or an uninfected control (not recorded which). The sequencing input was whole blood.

The CDR3 DNA sequence: TGTGCCAGCAGCTTCAATTTGTGGGCAGGGAGGAATGTTGAAAAACTGTTTTTT. This codes for CASSFNLWAGRNVEKLFF. V and J are TRBV7-8 and TRBJ1-4, with TRBD1 as a possible D gene (5 bases). This CDR3 has 18 residues. Deletions cut 3 bases from V and 7 bases from J, with 24 bases between. Germline loops: CDR1 SGHVS, CDR2 FQNEAQ.